This T cell receptor (beta chain) was captured by sequencing in a study of cytomegalovirus exposure and HLA in healthy donors (dated by TCRdb to the late 2010s). With respect to the entire study: In an earlier analysis of approximately 500 of the donors, 276 Gb of sequence data and about 110 million unique TCR beta sequences from about 190 million T cells were reported. Roughly 300 gigabases of sequencing data and approximately 85 million unique TCR sequences were included in an early release covering under 650 HLA-typed donors. Of the 300 to 500 genotyped donors, approximately 80% were placed in the genetic ancestry cluster associated with self-reported Caucasian donors. The study was designed to test whether signatures of past pathogen exposure could be identified by cataloging public T cell receptors. The study used immunosequencing to profile the T cell repertoires of 666 subjects and linked those repertoires to cytomegalovirus serostatus. Besides the first cohort of roughly 660 subjects, a separate validation cohort made up of roughly 120 different subjects was used. The study combined high-throughput TCR immunosequencing, statistical association of individual TCRs with disease status, and machine learning to predict cytomegalovirus infection status. To study patterns of TCR occurrence, a later analysis re-analyzed previously published TCR beta repertoires from around 670 donors and added high-resolution HLA genotyping. Rather than using new phenotypic data, the later analysis identified candidate immune exposures from TCR beta sequences and from how often those sequences occurred across donors. An earlier analysis of 587 of the donors used high-throughput TCR beta sequencing to judge whether each TCR beta V gene segment behaved as functional or pseudogenic. Donor age, sex, ethnicity and CMV serostatus were collected together with the repertoire data. A later genetic analysis used genome-wide SNP genotypes for 398 of the 666 donors, treating that subset as a discovery cohort. Every discovery cohort repertoire had been produced on one sequencing platform. Class I and class II HLA loci were covered by the typing at four-digit resolution. Typing coverage differed by locus: A, B, C, DRB1 and DQB1 were typed in about 620-630 donors, DQA1 in 522, DPA1 in roughly 590, and DPB1 in roughly 450. Four to six DR-DQ haplotypes were handled as single units for association and clustering, since linkage in the cohort was strong. Among around 400 genotyped donors of the cohort, an average of about 240,000 unique TCR beta nucleotide sequences were sequenced per donor, roughly 18% of them non-productive. What the research found in general, with its limitations: This cohort had only TCR beta chains sequenced, and the lack of alpha or paired-chain data limited which features could be detected. Correlated functional status among segregating V segments might reflect linkage disequilibrium, but an unknown experimental factor could not be ruled out. The authors suggested that the approach could potentially be generalized to other disease states and immunological phenotypes. Because counts were too low, around 18 rarely observed V segments, including chromosome 9 orphons, were left out of the earlier analysis of approximately 580 of the donors. CMV serostatus was the only immune exposure information available for the cohort. When HLA alleles, especially DR and DQ, strongly co-occurred, attributing TCR associations to individual alleles was difficult. According to a later analysis, most CMV-associated TCR beta chains appeared to be HLA-restricted, and the HLA associations seemed to be driven largely by CMV exposure. A total of 164 TCR beta chains were listed by the study as associated with cytomegalovirus. Roughly uniform sequencing depth across donors was assumed in presence/absence analyses, although this assumption may not hold. Because HLA typing was missing for some donors at each locus, association tests included only the typed subset. In an earlier analysis of approximately 600 of the donors, most TCR beta V segments were observed in productive rearrangements about 87% or about 30% of the time, broadly matching IMGT annotations. A later analysis found that HLA-associated TCR beta chains were more clonally expanded and had lower generation probabilities than equally common non-associated chains. In a later analysis, more than 15,000 TCR beta sequences were associated with specific HLA alleles at a false discovery rate of 0.05. In both the original and validation cohorts, the classifier was reported to diagnose cytomegalovirus status with high specificity and sensitivity. Some IMGT-functional V segments, including TRBV6-2 and TRBV6-3, could not be told apart with the 87-base-pair reads, so those segments were excluded. A later analysis found that TCR association rates varied across HLA loci, with DRB1 alleles showing the most associated TCRs and HLA-C alleles the fewest. Most TCR sequences were observed very rarely across donors, whereas some public TCRs were present in many individuals. According to a later genetic analysis, donors in an Asian-associated ancestry cluster had fewer N-insertions in productive TCRs than the approximately 700-donor mean. A later analysis reported that several top co-occurrence clusters appeared linked to parvovirus B19, influenza, CMV and Epstein-Barr virus. A further reported finding was that TCR beta sequences accurately predicted the HLA-A and HLA-B alleles for most subjects in the first cohort. A group of highly shared sequence variants was considered likely to be a technical artifact of the sequencing pipeline. In a later genetic analysis, a missense DCLRE1C variant was associated with V-gene and J-gene trimming of TCR beta chains, and the association was replicated in an independent cohort. In vitro tests confirmed that a few of the cytomegalovirus-associated TCR beta chains recognize cytomegalovirus antigens.

The cohort was made up of 650 to 700 healthy bone marrow donors. At the time of sampling, every cohort member was nominally healthy, though immune exposures that went unrecorded were likely present. The donor tested CMV seronegative, placing the donor among the 350 to 400 seronegative members of the cohort. Every donor gave a peripheral blood sample, and the peripheral blood mononuclear cells from that sample were used for TCR beta sequencing. Genomic DNA was extracted from the blood cell samples with the Qiagen DNeasy Blood Extraction Kit. The germline V gene sets CDR1 to MNHEY and CDR2 to SVGAGI. The CDR3 sequence holds 14 residues, the cysteine and phenylalanine included. The DNA shown is the 42-base CDR3, in frame from base 1. Library generation was performed with the immunoSEQ multiplex PCR assay. A mixture of 60 forward primers for TCR Vbeta segments and 13 reverse primers for TCR Jbeta segments was used in the multiplex PCR. Amplification of the CDR3 region of rearranged TCR beta genes was performed with a multiplex PCR assay on genomic DNA. The Illumina HiSeq System was used to sequence the amplified TCR beta libraries as 87-base-pair reads. In the source study's methods: A later analysis tallied 80 million to 95 million unique TCR beta chains across the 550 to 850 repertoires, and around 10 million of those chains were shared by two or more donors. Raw reads were error-corrected and collapsed into unique sequences with a nearest-neighbor algorithm that merged closely related sequences to remove PCR and sequencing errors. CDR3 sequences were aligned to IMGT reference sequences to assign V, D and J gene segments. For a sequence to be retained, a match of at least six nucleotides was required to both a V gene segment and a J gene segment. Rearrangements were classified as productive when the CDR3 lacked stop codons and remained in frame with V and J, and all other rearrangements were classified as non-productive. Following IMGT convention, CDR3 was defined as the stretch from the second conserved V-encoded cysteine up to the conserved J-encoded phenylalanine. Sequences without an unambiguous match to a single V gene segment were excluded from the earlier analysis of several hundred of the donors. An earlier analysis of under 750 of the donors called V segments functional above 56.7% productive rearrangements and segregating when the between-donor standard deviation exceeded 5%. A statistical classification framework was developed to diagnose cytomegalovirus status using the catalog of TCR beta chain sequences. V and J gene assignment, in a later analysis, came from comparing TCR nucleotide sequences with IMGT/GENE-DB human TR gene sequences. The TCRdist pipeline was used in a later analysis to assign CDR3 sequences and most-parsimonious VDJ recombination scenarios. In a later analysis, each TCR beta chain was defined by its CDR3 amino acid sequence together with its V-gene family, and reads without a unique V-gene family were excluded. In a later analysis, 550 to 650 highly shared, low-generation-probability nucleotide sequences were removed to address suspected cross-contamination and a sequencing artifact. In a later analysis, a clonal expansion index for each public chain was calculated from normalized within-repertoire ranks of inferred template counts. Generation probabilities in a later analysis came from a VDJ recombination model fitted to out-of-frame rearrangements, and those results were checked against IGoR. Hypergeometric tests were used in a later analysis to score TCR-TCR, TCR-HLA and TCR-CMV co-occurrence, with a repertoire-size bias correction applied to the TCR pairs. A later analysis estimated false discovery rates by permuting HLA or CMV assignments 20 times. In a later analysis, co-occurring TCRs were grouped using DBSCAN, with TCRdist sequence similarity added in when clustering inside HLA-allele-positive subsets. Co-occurrence clustering excluded repertoires with fewer than 30,000 or more than 120,000 public chains, plus five with anomalous nucleotide sharing. TCRdb limited this immuneACCESS table to in-frame rearrangements with V and J called. A share of clones is missing; checked studies link under half to unresolved V genes, and the rest is unexplained. V, J and clone size were drawn from that table, and D and trimming were deduced from the DNA. The sample table shows 120,000 to 150,000 clones, and 88% are seen once. The ten top clones hold roughly 0.5% of the sample.

In the case of this clone: The antigen it recognizes is unknown. The junction shows a germline mismatch at one end, possibly a read error. Other DNA sequences in the same sample also yield this CDR3.

The source is a woman between 35 and 50 years old in good health and CMV-seronegative. The sequence links TRBV6-5 to TRBJ1-5; the D gene cannot be resolved reliably. Sequencing input: PBMCs. The CDR3: CASSLVAGNQPQHF. The sequenced DNA: TGTGCCAGCAGTTTGGTGGCAGGCAATCAGCCTCAGCATTTT.